This TCR beta chain emerged from a study of CD8+CD57+ T cells in acquired aplastic anemia. Across the study: DNA recovered from sorted CD4+ and CD8+ cells had a mean of about 3 ug. Healthy donor CD4+ cell samples had a mean of roughly 9.8 million reads. The study, taken as a whole, reports: In common between the patients and the controls were twenty-nine CD8+ CDR3 sequences.

The table lists this clonotype with a few counts. The target antigen is unknown. Profiling that covered TCR beta VDJ and CDR3 relied on genomic DNA as its template. MiXCR, run by TCRdb on the reads, gives a single entry per CDR3 protein. The sample contains about 110,000 distinct CDR3 sequences, 50% to 65% of which appear only once. Material: sorted CD4+, CD8+, or CD8+CD57+ T cells (not recorded which) from PBMCs. This receptor was identified in a human donor in good health, serving as a control.

The CDR3 DNA reads as TGTGCCAGCAGGCCGACAGGGACCTACGAGCAGTACTTC. Its translation is CASRPTGTYEQYF. The chain couples TRBV25-1 to TRBJ2-7; TRBD1 agrees at 7 bases. This CDR3 spans 13 amino acids. CDR1 MGHDK and CDR2 SYGVNS come from the germline V gene. J was trimmed by 2 bases and V by 6 bases; bases with no gene match: 4.